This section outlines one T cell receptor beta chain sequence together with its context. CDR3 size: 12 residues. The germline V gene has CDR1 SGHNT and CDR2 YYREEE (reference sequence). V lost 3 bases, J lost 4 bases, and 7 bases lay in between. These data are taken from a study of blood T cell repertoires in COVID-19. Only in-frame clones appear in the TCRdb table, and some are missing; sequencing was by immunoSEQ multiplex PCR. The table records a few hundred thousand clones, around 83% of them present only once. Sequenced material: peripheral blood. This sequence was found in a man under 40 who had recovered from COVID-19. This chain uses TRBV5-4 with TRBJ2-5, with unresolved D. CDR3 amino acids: CASSSTVETQYF. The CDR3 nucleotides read TGTGCCAGCAGCTCGACTGTAGAGACCCAGTACTTC.